This T cell receptor beta chain was retrieved from a study of CD8 T cells in Susac syndrome. Study-wide findings and caveats: As acknowledged by the study, its TCR sequencing and HLA analysis included a relatively small number of individuals.

TCR beta was sequenced from blood CD8+ and CD4+ T cells. TEMRA cells were FACS-enriched, with CD8+ and CD4+ T cells isolated negatively. An input of roughly 0.5 to 1 ug of RNA was subjected to reverse transcription using random hexamers. By means of immunoSEQ multiplex PCR, TCR beta CDR3 spanning 54 Vbeta and 13 Jbeta underwent amplification. TCRdb re-analysed the immunoSEQ multiplex PCR reads in MiXCR, keeping a single row per CDR3 protein. The table records some 200,000 distinct CDR3 sequences, approximately 90% of them present only once. A note on this clonotype: Its antigen is not known.

Material for sequencing was CD8+ T cells from PBMCs. This receptor was taken from a human donor with multiple sclerosis.

DNA of the CDR3: TGTGCCAGCAGCTTAGGGGGTTTGGTGAACACTGAAGCTTTCTTT. Amino acid sequence: CASSLGGLVNTEAFF. The chain joins TRBV7-9 to TRBJ1-1; D remains ambiguous. The ends were cut back, 1 base at V and 0 bases at J, with 9 bases in the middle. This CDR3 is built from 15 residues. In germline, CDR1 is SEHNR, CDR2 FQNEAQ (reference sequence).